The sequence of this TCR beta chain was determined in a study of OX40 agonist ivuxolimab in advanced cancers. Study-wide context: Patients' therapy was ivuxolimab, an antibody that acts as an agonist of OX40 (CD134).

The germline gives CDR1 SGHRS, CDR2 YFSETQ. CDR3 length: 15 residues. V lost 1 base and J 4 bases, leaving 11 bases between the germline ends. TCRdb keeps only in-frame clones here, not all; method: immunoSEQ multiplex PCR. The data contain around 60,000 clones, 70% to 90% of them singletons. This TCR was sampled from an adult with an advanced solid tumor such as melanoma, head and neck, liver or kidney cancer. Sequenced here: CD4+ or CD8+ T cells sorted from blood, sampled in a trial of the OX40 agonist ivuxolimab. V usage is TRBV5-1 and J usage is TRBJ2-2; either TRBD1 or TRBD2 may supply D (5 bases each). CDR3 DNA sequence: TGCGCCAGCAGCTTGAGAGGGACGGTCACCGGGGAGCTGTTTTTT. Protein: CASSLRGTVTGELFF.